This TCR beta chain stems from a study of a mutant IDH1 vaccine in newly diagnosed glioma. Study at large: Eight vaccinations reached patients in weeks 1, 3, 5, 7, 11, 15, 19 and 23. The start of vaccination came 4-6 weeks after radiotherapy alone, or with temozolomide cycles. Study conclusions and caveats: Pseudoprogression looked unconnected to shifts in top peripheral T cell clonotypes.

This clone turned up a few times. Its antigen remains unidentified. The junction shows a germline mismatch at one end, possibly a read error. Some clones are missing from TCRdb's copy, which holds only in-frame ones; the method was immunoSEQ multiplex PCR. The sample has about 39,000 clones; over 70% are singletons. This CDR3 has 13 amino acids. Germline loops: CDR1 MGHRA, CDR2 YSYEKL. Time point here: week 11, during vaccination. Topical imiquimod accompanied each vaccine dose, which consisted of 300 ug of mutant IDH1 20-mer peptide. Patients carried new grade 3 or 4 IDH1-mutant astrocytomas lacking nuclear ATRX.

The chain carries TRBV4-1 and TRBJ1-4, with TRBD1 matching 8 bases. The TCR was taken from a woman in her thirties with glioma. Some clones in this sample may be carry-over from other donors' samples. Sample: peripheral blood mononuclear cells (PBMCs), taken from a glioma patient whose treatment included an IDH1 peptide vaccine. CDR3 sequence reads: CASSQGTGQGDIF. The CDR3 DNA reads as TGCGCCAGCAGCCAAGGGACCGGACAGGGCGACATTTTT.